These T cell receptor beta chains were read from a single sample in a study of CD8 T cells in ankylosing spondylitis. TCRdb reprocessed the 5' RACE reads with MiXCR, giving one entry per CDR3 protein. The sample has a few hundred thousand distinct CDR3 sequences; less than 25% are singletons. The specimen sequenced was blood, either unsorted or a sorted T cell fraction (not recorded which). All receptors come from a female donor with ankylosing spondylitis or in good health (not recorded which). Each CDR3 is given with its conserved first and last residue. Fields, in order: clone size, V gene, D gene, J gene, CDR3 protein, CDR3 DNA. The D gene is left open where the match is weak. Clone size is given for some rows only: seen once, a few or many times, or a class if the clone is expanded.

few	TRBV6-1	NA	TRBJ1-2	CASSELTGPNYGYTF	TGTGCCAGCAGTGAACTGACAGGTCCGAACTATGGCTACACCTTC
NA	TRBV28	TRBD2	TRBJ2-5	CASSGTSGSQETQYF	TGTGCCAGCAGTGGGACTAGCGGGAGCCAAGAGACCCAGTACTTC
NA	TRBV28	NA	TRBJ1-1	CASRERNTEAFF	TGTGCCAGCAGGGAACGGAACACTGAAGCTTTCTTT
few	TRBV6-1	TRBD2	TRBJ2-3	CASRDSGVATDTQYF	TGTGCCAGCAGAGACAGCGGGGTGGCCACAGATACGCAGTATTTT
few	TRBV7-8	NA	TRBJ2-7	CASSLVVNQRVRYEQYF	TGTGCCAGCAGCTTAGTTGTTAACCAGCGGGTCCGCTACGAGCAGTACTTC
NA	TRBV12-3/TRBV12-4	NA	TRBJ2-5	CASSWGQETQYF	TGTGCCAGCAGTTGGGGCCAAGAGACCCAGTACTTC
NA	TRBV2	TRBD2	TRBJ2-1	CASSRTSGSSEQFF	TGTGCCAGCAGTCGGACTAGCGGGAGTAGTGAGCAGTTCTTC
once	TRBV6-2/TRBV6-3	TRBD2	TRBJ2-3	CASSGLAHTQYF	TGTGCCAGCAGTGGACTAGCCCATACGCAGTATTTT
many	TRBV10-3	TRBD1	TRBJ2-2	CAISGQGVSTGELFF	TGTGCCATCAGTGGACAGGGGGTTAGCACCGGGGAGCTGTTTTTT
NA	TRBV20-1	NA	TRBJ2-1	CSARVGLGTNEQFF	TGCAGTGCTAGAGTGGGGTTGGGGACCAATGAGCAGTTCTTC
NA	TRBV20-1	NA	TRBJ2-1	CSAKPGGYNEQFF	TGCAGTGCTAAGCCCGGGGGATACAATGAGCAGTTCTTC
few	TRBV7-7	TRBD2	TRBJ2-2	CASSDGTSYPGELFF	TGTGCTAGCAGCGATGGGACTAGCTACCCCGGGGAGCTGTTTTTT
NA	TRBV4-3	TRBD1	TRBJ2-1	CASSQAQGVDNEQFF	TGCGCCAGCAGCCAAGCCCAGGGGGTAGACAATGAGCAGTTCTTC
few	TRBV2	TRBD1	TRBJ2-4	CAGRRGPFDNIQYF	TGTGCCGGGCGTAGGGGGCCCTTCGACAACATTCAGTACTTC
many	TRBV29-1	TRBD1	TRBJ2-5	CSVEQGIETQYF	TGCAGCGTGGAACAGGGGATCGAGACCCAGTACTTC
many	TRBV2	NA	TRBJ2-1	CASSVEAYNEQFF	TGTGCCAGCAGTGTGGAAGCTTACAATGAGCAGTTCTTC
NA	TRBV7-2	TRBD2	TRBJ2-1	CASSLVGGDNEQFF	TGTGCCAGCAGCTTAGTTGGGGGGGACAATGAGCAGTTCTTC
few	TRBV7-2	NA	TRBJ2-1	CASRSGLPKEQFF	TGTGCCAGCAGGTCGGGACTCCCTAAGGAGCAGTTCTTC
few	TRBV27	NA	TRBJ2-2	CASSFQTGNTGELFF	TGTGCCAGCAGTTTCCAAACGGGAAACACCGGGGAGCTGTTTTTT
NA	TRBV6-1	TRBD2	TRBJ2-3	CASSGSGMGTDTQYF	TGTGCCAGCAGTGGTAGCGGGATGGGCACAGATACGCAGTATTTT
NA	TRBV29-1	TRBD2	TRBJ2-3	CSVAPRGGSTDTQYF	TGCAGCGTCGCCCCACGGGGGGGTAGCACAGATACGCAGTATTTT
NA	TRBV27	TRBD1	TRBJ2-1	CAIAKGQYGVNEQFF	TGTGCCATCGCAAAGGGACAGTATGGTGTCAATGAGCAGTTCTTC
NA	TRBV12-3/TRBV12-4	TRBD1	TRBJ1-2	CASSPLGAGGGYTF	TGTGCCAGCAGTCCCCTCGGGGCAGGGGGTGGCTACACCTTC
NA	TRBV5-4	NA	TRBJ2-3	CASSLHGGGKDTQYF	TGTGCCAGCAGCCTACACGGAGGGGGGAAAGATACGCAGTATTTT
NA	TRBV4-3	TRBD2	TRBJ2-3	CASSQDLRRGTPLGDTQYF	TGCGCCAGCAGCCAAGATCTGCGGCGGGGGACTCCCCTGGGAGATACGCAGTATTTT
once	TRBV15	NA	TRBJ2-7	CATSKGYYEQYF	TGTGCCACCAGCAAGGGGTACTACGAGCAGTACTTC
NA	TRBV6-1	TRBD2	TRBJ2-1	CASRTRTSGWSGEQFF	TGTGCCAGCAGAACTAGGACTAGCGGGTGGTCGGGTGAGCAGTTCTTC
NA	TRBV24-1	TRBD1	TRBJ2-1	CATSDGQAMFNEQFF	TGTGCCACCAGTGACGGACAGGCAATGTTCAATGAGCAGTTCTTC
NA	TRBV2	NA	TRBJ1-1	CASSASRMNTEAFF	TGTGCCAGCAGTGCGTCCAGGATGAACACTGAAGCTTTCTTT
once	TRBV9	NA	TRBJ2-5	CASSPLGSWQETQYF	TGTGCCAGCAGCCCCTTGGGAAGTTGGCAAGAGACCCAGTACTTC
many	TRBV7-8	NA	TRBJ2-7	CASSSTTGNEQYF	TGTGCCAGCAGCTCGACAACAGGGAACGAGCAGTACTTC
NA	TRBV9	NA	TRBJ2-1	CASSVGPEAYNEQFF	TGTGCCAGCAGCGTAGGGCCGGAAGCCTACAATGAGCAGTTCTTC
NA	TRBV6-5	TRBD1	TRBJ1-1	CASSYAGTVEAFF	TGTGCCAGCAGTTACGCCGGGACAGTTGAAGCTTTCTTT
few	TRBV6-1	NA	TRBJ2-5	CASVQPGVGTQYF	TGTGCCAGCGTCCAACCCGGAGTGGGGACCCAGTACTTC
NA	TRBV3-1	TRBD1	TRBJ2-5	CASSDRGLKETQYF	TGTGCCAGCAGCGACAGGGGGCTCAAAGAGACCCAGTACTTC
NA	TRBV12-3/TRBV12-4	NA	TRBJ1-1	CASSFTGDLEAFF	TGTGCCAGCAGCTTCACGGGGGACCTTGAAGCTTTCTTT
NA	TRBV4-2	TRBD1	TRBJ2-6	CASSPGPGQTSSGANVLTF	TGTGCCAGCAGCCCCGGTCCGGGACAGACGAGCTCTGGGGCCAACGTCCTGACTTTC
NA	TRBV6-1	TRBD2	TRBJ2-3	CASSAIGEGPDTQYF	TGTGCCAGCAGTGCGATCGGGGAGGGTCCAGATACGCAGTATTTT
NA	TRBV7-2	NA	TRBJ2-5	CASSYPGKETQYF	TGTGCCAGCAGTTACCCAGGGAAAGAGACCCAGTACTTC
few	TRBV24-1	NA	TRBJ2-1	CATSDSPGSRGHYNEQFF	TGTGCCACCAGTGATTCCCCTGGGAGTCGCGGACACTACAATGAGCAGTTCTTC
many	TRBV12-3/TRBV12-4	NA	TRBJ2-1	CASSRTEQFF	TGTGCCAGCAGTCGGACAGAGCAGTTCTTC
NA	TRBV20-1	TRBD2	TRBJ2-1	CSARDSSGHQRGQFF	TGCAGTGCTAGAGATTCTTCAGGGCACCAGCGGGGCCAGTTCTTC
NA	TRBV12-3/TRBV12-4	TRBD1	TRBJ1-1	CASSSTGLPEAFF	TGTGCCAGCAGCTCGACAGGGCTCCCTGAAGCTTTCTTT
few	TRBV7-6	TRBD1	TRBJ2-2	CASSGRTGRTGELFF	TGTGCCAGCAGCGGTCGGACAGGGCGAACCGGGGAGCTGTTTTTT
few	TRBV3-1	TRBD1	TRBJ1-2	CASSQGRGRNYGYTF	TGTGCCAGCAGCCAGGGCAGGGGGCGAAACTATGGCTACACCTTC
NA	TRBV10-1	TRBD1	TRBJ1-1	CASSAGTGEAFF	TGCGCCAGCAGTGCCGGGACAGGTGAAGCTTTCTTT
many	TRBV5-1	TRBD1	TRBJ1-2	CASSLETGTGSYGYTF	TGCGCCAGCAGCTTGGAAACCGGGACAGGATCCTATGGCTACACCTTC
NA	TRBV11-2	TRBD1	TRBJ2-5	CASSPDRSQETQYF	TGTGCCAGCAGCCCGGACAGGAGCCAAGAGACCCAGTACTTC
NA	TRBV5-6	TRBD1	TRBJ2-7	CASSPGQGADYEQYF	TGTGCCAGCAGCCCCGGACAGGGGGCCGACTACGAGCAGTACTTC